These T cell receptor beta chains were read from a single sample in a study of cytomegalovirus exposure and HLA in healthy donors. Libraries were prepared by immunoSEQ multiplex PCR; TCRdb keeps only in-frame clonotypes and omits some of them. The profile shows under 250,000 clones, roughly 87% of them singletons. The sequenced sample was PBMCs. The receptors were sampled from a man aged 35 to 55 in good health and CMV-seropositive. Each CDR3 is given with its conserved first and last residue. D genes are given only for firm matches. For some rows the clone size is stated as once, few or many, or as a class when expanded; others skip it.

TGCGCCAGCAGCCAAACCCAGGGGCGACAAGAGACCCAGTACTTC	CASSQTQGRQETQYF	.	TRBJ2-5	.	TRBV4-1
TGTGCCAGCAGAGGATCCGCTAGCGGGAGGTTATACGAGCAGTACTTC	CASRGSASGRLYEQYF	.	TRBJ2-7	TRBD2	TRBV28
TGTGCCAGCAGGGAAGTAGGGACAGGGTCAACCGGGGAGCTGTTTTTT	CASREVGTGSTGELFF	.	TRBJ2-2	TRBD1	TRBV6-1
TGTGCCAGCAGCCGGGACAGGGGGGATGAGCAGTTCTTC	CASSRDRGDEQFF	.	TRBJ2-1	TRBD1	TRBV16
TGTGCCAGCAGCCCCCGGACTAGCGGGTTCTACGAGCAGTACTTC	CASSPRTSGFYEQYF	.	TRBJ2-7	TRBD2	TRBV9
TGTGCCAGCGGAACCGGGACTAGCGGATACAATGAGCAGTTCTTC	CASGTGTSGYNEQFF	.	TRBJ2-1	TRBD2	TRBV9
TGTGCCAGCAGCTTAGACAGGGCGTATGGCTACACCTTC	CASSLDRAYGYTF	.	TRBJ1-2	TRBD1	TRBV27
TGTGCCAGCAGCGTTACAGGGGGCTCAGGCACTGAAGCTTTCTTT	CASSVTGGSGTEAFF	.	TRBJ1-1	TRBD1	TRBV9
TGTGCCAGCACCCCCTACGGGACAGAGAACACTGAAGCTTTCTTT	CASTPYGTENTEAFF	.	TRBJ1-1	TRBD1	TRBV6-6
TGCAGCGTTGGAACCGGAGACAGCTCCTATGGCTACACCTTC	CSVGTGDSSYGYTF	.	TRBJ1-2	.	TRBV29-1
TGCAGCGTTTCAGGGAACACTGAAGCTTTCTTT	CSVSGNTEAFF	once	TRBJ1-1	.	TRBV29-1
TGTGCCAGCAGCCATGGGGCGGGAGGGCCGGAGGAGCAGTACTTC	CASSHGAGGPEEQYF	.	TRBJ2-7	TRBD2	TRBV4-2
TGTGCCAGCAACCATCAGGGGACGGGGAGTGGCTACACCTTC	CASNHQGTGSGYTF	.	TRBJ1-2	.	TRBV5-4
TGTGCCATCAGTGAGGTGGTAGCGGGAAGCGAGACCCAGTACTTC	CAISEVVAGSETQYF	.	TRBJ2-5	TRBD2	TRBV6-6
TGTGCCAGCAGCTTGGCCGTGGGGACTAGCGAAAACAATGAGCAGTTCTTC	CASSLAVGTSENNEQFF	few	TRBJ2-1	TRBD2	TRBV5-4
TGTGCCAGCAGCATTGTAGCGGGAGAGATTCAGTACTTC	CASSIVAGEIQYF	.	TRBJ2-4	TRBD2	TRBV7-9
TGTGCCAGCAGCGTATCCCCAGACAGACAGGGGATGTACTATGGCTACACCTTC	CASSVSPDRQGMYYGYTF	.	TRBJ1-2	TRBD1	TRBV9
TGTGCCAGCAGCTTATCGGGTCCTCAGGGGGCGAACACCGGGGAGCTGTTTTTT	CASSLSGPQGANTGELFF	once	TRBJ2-2	TRBD1	TRBV13
TGCAGCGCGAGGGGACACGCAATAGGGACAGATACGCAGTATTTT	CSARGHAIGTDTQYF	.	TRBJ2-3	.	TRBV29-1
TGCAGCGTTTGGACAGGGAGGGATGAGCAGTTCTTC	CSVWTGRDEQFF	.	TRBJ2-1	.	TRBV29-1
TGTGCCAGCTCTCCCGGGACAGGGGCCCGGGAGCTGTTTTTT	CASSPGTGARELFF	once	TRBJ2-2	TRBD1	TRBV18
TGTGCCAGCAGCTTGGACAGTAACTATGGCTACACCTTC	CASSLDSNYGYTF	few	TRBJ1-2	.	TRBV5-6
TGCGCCAGCAGCTTACCGGGACAGGGTGCCTACGAGCAGTACTTC	CASSLPGQGAYEQYF	.	TRBJ2-7	TRBD1	TRBV5-1
TGTGCCAGCAGTTTAACCCCGACAGGGTACGAGCAGTACTTC	CASSLTPTGYEQYF	.	TRBJ2-7	TRBD1	TRBV27
TGCAGCGTTGCAGGGCCCGCTGAAGCTTTCTTT	CSVAGPAEAFF	.	TRBJ1-1	.	TRBV29-1
TGTGCCAGCAGTGAATCGTCTCCAGTTAACTATGGCTACACCTTC	CASSESSPVNYGYTF	few	TRBJ1-2	.	TRBV25-1
TGTGCCAGCAGCAGGGGACAGGATGATTTGAACACTGAAGCTTTCTTT	CASSRGQDDLNTEAFF	once	TRBJ1-1	TRBD1	TRBV7-6
TGTGCCAGCAGCGTAGGCGTCGTGGCAGGCAAGTCCGGGGAGCTGTTTTTT	CASSVGVVAGKSGELFF	.	TRBJ2-2	.	TRBV9
TGTGCCAGCAGTTTAGTGTCGTCCTCCTACGAGCAGTACTTC	CASSLVSSSYEQYF	.	TRBJ2-7	.	TRBV27
TGTGCCAGTAGTGCGACTAGCGGGTCTTACAATGAGCAGTTCTTC	CASSATSGSYNEQFF	.	TRBJ2-1	TRBD2	TRBV19
TGCGCCAGCAGCTCAAGTTTGGCCGACAGGGTGGGTGGCTACACCTTC	CASSSSLADRVGGYTF	.	TRBJ1-2	TRBD1	TRBV5-1
TGTGCCAGCAGCGCCCAACCAGCCGGGACTAGCGTAAACAATGAGCAGTTCTTC	CASSAQPAGTSVNNEQFF	.	TRBJ2-1	TRBD2	TRBV9
TGTGCCAGCAGCACCTCAGAGGACTCAATGAACACTGAAGCTTTCTTT	CASSTSEDSMNTEAFF	.	TRBJ1-1	.	TRBV5-4
TGTGCCAGCAGCTCTGACAGGGGTTCTGGAAACACCATATATTTT	CASSSDRGSGNTIYF	.	TRBJ1-3	TRBD1	TRBV6-5
TGCGCCAGCAGCGACAGGGGGCCCTACGAGCAGTACTTC	CASSDRGPYEQYF	.	TRBJ2-7	TRBD1	TRBV10-2
TGTGCCAGCAGTTACTCGGACAGAGTCTACAATGAGCAGTTCTTC	CASSYSDRVYNEQFF	few	TRBJ2-1	.	TRBV6-6
TGTGCCAGCAGTTCCGGACACCTCTACGAGCAGTACTTC	CASSSGHLYEQYF	once	TRBJ2-7	.	TRBV6-5
TGTGCCAGCAGCACCCCCCGCGGGAGTGGCTACGAGCAGTACTTC	CASSTPRGSGYEQYF	.	TRBJ2-7	TRBD2	TRBV7-9
TGTGCCAGCAGCTTACGGGGGGAAAACACTGAAGCTTTCTTT	CASSLRGENTEAFF	.	TRBJ1-1	.	TRBV13
TGCGCCAGCAGCTTGAATCGCGGCCCCCCGGAGGAGCAGTTCTTC	CASSLNRGPPEEQFF	.	TRBJ2-1	.	TRBV5-1
TGTGCCAGCAGTGGGACAGGACACTACACCGGGGAGCTGTTTTTT	CASSGTGHYTGELFF	.	TRBJ2-2	TRBD1	TRBV7-9
TGTGCCAGCAGTGAACCGGCTAACTATGGCTACACCTTC	CASSEPANYGYTF	few	TRBJ1-2	.	TRBV6-1
TGTGCCAGCAGCCTAATAGCGGGAGGGAATGAGCAGTTCTTC	CASSLIAGGNEQFF	.	TRBJ2-1	TRBD2	TRBV7-3
TGTGCCAGCAGTTTTCAGGGGTCTGGCTACACCTTC	CASSFQGSGYTF	.	TRBJ1-2	.	TRBV2
TGTGCCAGCAGGCTCCAGGGGGTCGCGGGGCCCCAGCATTTT	CASRLQGVAGPQHF	.	TRBJ1-5	TRBD1	TRBV2
TGTGCCTCGGGCAGGGTCCAAGAGACCCAGTACTTC	CASGRVQETQYF	.	TRBJ2-5	.	TRBV7-9
TGCGCCAGCAGCTACGAGGGGGCGAGAGGAGCCGGGGAGCTGTTTTTT	CASSYEGARGAGELFF	.	TRBJ2-2	TRBD1	TRBV5-1
TGTGCCAGCAGCCTCCGACTAGCGGGAAGCACAGATACGCAGTATTTT	CASSLRLAGSTDTQYF	once	TRBJ2-3	TRBD2	TRBV5-4
TGCGCCAGCAGCCATCCTACAGGCCCATATGGCTACACCTTC	CASSHPTGPYGYTF	.	TRBJ1-2	.	TRBV4-1
TGTGCCAGTAGTGGGATTACAACAGGACTGACTAGCGGTATGGCCGGGGAGCTGTTTTTT	CASSGITTGLTSGMAGELFF	.	TRBJ2-2	TRBD2	TRBV19
TGTGCCAGCTGGGTGAGTGGGGGGAATGAGCAGTTCTTC	CASWVSGGNEQFF	once	TRBJ2-1	.	TRBV2
TGCGCCAGCAGCTTCCCCCTAGCGGGAGCCGATACGCAGTATTTT	CASSFPLAGADTQYF	.	TRBJ2-3	TRBD2	TRBV5-1
TGTGCCAGCAGCTTAACAGCTCAGGGTTCACCCCTCCACTTT	CASSLTAQGSPLHF	.	TRBJ1-6	.	TRBV7-9
TGTGCCTCCTCCGGGACAGGTACTACTGGAAACACCATATATTTT	CASSGTGTTGNTIYF	.	TRBJ1-3	TRBD1	TRBV10-3